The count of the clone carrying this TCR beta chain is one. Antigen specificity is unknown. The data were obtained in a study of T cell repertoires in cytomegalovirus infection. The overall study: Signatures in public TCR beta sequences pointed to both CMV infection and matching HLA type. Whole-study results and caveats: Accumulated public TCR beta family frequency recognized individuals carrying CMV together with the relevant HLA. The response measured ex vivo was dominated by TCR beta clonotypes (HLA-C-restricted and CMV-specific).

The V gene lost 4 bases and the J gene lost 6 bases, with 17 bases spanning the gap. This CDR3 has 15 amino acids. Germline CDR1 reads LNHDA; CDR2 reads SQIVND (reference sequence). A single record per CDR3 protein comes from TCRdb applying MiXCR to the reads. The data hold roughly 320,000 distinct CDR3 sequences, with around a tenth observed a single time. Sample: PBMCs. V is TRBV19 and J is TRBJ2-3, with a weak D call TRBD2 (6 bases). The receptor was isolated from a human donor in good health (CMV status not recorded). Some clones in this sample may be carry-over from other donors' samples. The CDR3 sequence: CASSKGGMLLDTQYF. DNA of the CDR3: TGTGCCAGTAGTAAAGGCGGGATGTTGTTGGATACGCAGTATTTT.